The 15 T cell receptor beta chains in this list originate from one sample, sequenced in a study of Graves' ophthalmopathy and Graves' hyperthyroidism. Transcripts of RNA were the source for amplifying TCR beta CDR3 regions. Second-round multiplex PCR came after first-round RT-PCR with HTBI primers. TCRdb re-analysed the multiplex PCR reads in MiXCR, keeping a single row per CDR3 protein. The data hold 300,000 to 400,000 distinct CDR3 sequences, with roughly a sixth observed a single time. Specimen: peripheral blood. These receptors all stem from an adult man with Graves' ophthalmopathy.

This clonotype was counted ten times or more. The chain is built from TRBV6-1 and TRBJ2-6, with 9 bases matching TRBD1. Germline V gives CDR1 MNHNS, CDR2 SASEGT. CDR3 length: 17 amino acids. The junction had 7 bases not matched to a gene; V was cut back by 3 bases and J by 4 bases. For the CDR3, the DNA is TGTGCCAGCAGTGAGAGACAGGGGGGACCCGGGGCCAACGTCCTGACTTTC. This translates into CASSERQGGPGANVLTF.

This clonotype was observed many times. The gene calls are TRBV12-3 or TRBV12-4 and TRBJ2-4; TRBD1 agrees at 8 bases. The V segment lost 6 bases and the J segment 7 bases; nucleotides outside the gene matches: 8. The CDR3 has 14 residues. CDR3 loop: CASRQDRVGNIQYF. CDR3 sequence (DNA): TGTGCCAGCAGACAGGACAGGGTCGGCAACATTCAGTACTTC.

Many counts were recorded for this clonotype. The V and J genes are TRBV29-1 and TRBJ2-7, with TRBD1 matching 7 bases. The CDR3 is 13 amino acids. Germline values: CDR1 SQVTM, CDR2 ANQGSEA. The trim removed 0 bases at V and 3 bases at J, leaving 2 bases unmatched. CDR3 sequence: CSVEDRGSYEQYF. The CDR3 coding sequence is TGCAGCGTTGAAGACAGGGGGAGCTACGAGCAGTACTTC.

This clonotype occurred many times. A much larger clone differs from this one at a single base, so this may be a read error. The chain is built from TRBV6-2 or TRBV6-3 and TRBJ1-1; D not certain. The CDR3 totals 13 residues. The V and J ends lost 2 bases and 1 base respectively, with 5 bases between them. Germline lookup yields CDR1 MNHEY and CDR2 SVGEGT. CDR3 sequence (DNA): TGTGCCAGCAGTTACGGGCGGAACACTGAAGCTTTCTTT. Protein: CASSYGRNTEAFF.

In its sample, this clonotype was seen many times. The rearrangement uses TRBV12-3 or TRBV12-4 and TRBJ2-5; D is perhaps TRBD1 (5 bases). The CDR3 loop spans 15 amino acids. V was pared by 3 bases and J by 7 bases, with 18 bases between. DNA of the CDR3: TGTGCCAGCAGTTTCCAGGGTTCGATTGGTGGGACCCAGTACTTC. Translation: CASSFQGSIGGTQYF.

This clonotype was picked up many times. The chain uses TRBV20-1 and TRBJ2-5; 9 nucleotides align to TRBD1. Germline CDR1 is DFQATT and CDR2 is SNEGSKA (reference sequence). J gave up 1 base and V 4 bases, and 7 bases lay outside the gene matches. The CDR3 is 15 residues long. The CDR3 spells CSANGQGRIQETQYF. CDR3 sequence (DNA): TGCAGTGCTAATGGACAGGGGAGGATCCAAGAGACCCAGTACTTC.

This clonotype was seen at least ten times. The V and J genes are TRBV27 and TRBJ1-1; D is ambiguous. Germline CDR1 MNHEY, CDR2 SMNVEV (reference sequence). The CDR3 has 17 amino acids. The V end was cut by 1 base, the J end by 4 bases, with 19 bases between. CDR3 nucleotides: TGTGCCAGCAGTTTATTCCTGCCATCCGAGGTTAGCACTGAAGCTTTCTTT. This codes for CASSLFLPSEVSTEAFF.

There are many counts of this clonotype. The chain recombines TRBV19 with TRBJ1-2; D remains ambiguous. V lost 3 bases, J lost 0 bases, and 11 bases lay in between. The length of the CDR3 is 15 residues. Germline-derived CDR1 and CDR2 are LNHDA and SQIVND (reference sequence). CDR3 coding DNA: TGTGCCAGTAGTATGTGGAGTAGGGCTAACTATGGCTACACCTTC. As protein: CASSMWSRANYGYTF.

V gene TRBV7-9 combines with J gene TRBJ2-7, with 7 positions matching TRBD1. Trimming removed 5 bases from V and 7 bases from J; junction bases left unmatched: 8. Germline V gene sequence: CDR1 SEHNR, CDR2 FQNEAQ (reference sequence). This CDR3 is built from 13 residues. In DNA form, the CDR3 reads TGTGCCAGCAGCCGATCTACAGGGGTAGAGCAGTACTTC. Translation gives CASSRSTGVEQYF.

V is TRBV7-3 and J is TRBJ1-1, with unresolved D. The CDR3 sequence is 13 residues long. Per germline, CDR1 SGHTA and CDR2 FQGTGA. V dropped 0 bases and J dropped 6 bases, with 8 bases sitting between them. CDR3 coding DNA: TGTGCCAGCAGCTTAACGCCCGGGGCTGAAGCTTTCTTT. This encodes CASSLTPGAEAFF. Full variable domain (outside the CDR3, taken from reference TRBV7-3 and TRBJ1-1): GAGVSQTPSNKVTEKGKYVELRCDPISGHTALYWYRQSLGQGPEFLIYFQGTGAADDSGLPNDRFFAVRPEGSVSTLKIQRTERGDSAVYLCASSLTPGAEAFFGQGTRLTVV.

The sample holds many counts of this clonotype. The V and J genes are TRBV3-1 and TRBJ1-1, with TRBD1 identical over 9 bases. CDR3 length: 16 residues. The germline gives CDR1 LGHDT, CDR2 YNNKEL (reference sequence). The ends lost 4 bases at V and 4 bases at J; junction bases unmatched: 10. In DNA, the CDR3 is TGTGCCAGCAGCCCCGGTACAGGGGGCTTAGCCACTGAAGCTTTCTTT. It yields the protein CASSPGTGGLATEAFF. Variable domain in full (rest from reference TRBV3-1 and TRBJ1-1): DTAVSQTPKYLVTQMGNDKSIKCEQNLGHDTMYWYKQDSKKFLKIMFSYNNKELIINETVPNRFSPKSPDKAHLNLHINSLELGDSAVYFCASSPGTGGLATEAFFGQGTRLTVV.

The CDR3 DNA reads TGTGCCAGCAGGGAAGGGACTGGGGGGGCAGATACGCAGTATTTT. Its translation is CASREGTGGADTQYF. J is TRBJ2-3 and V is TRBV12-3 or TRBV12-4, with 7 bases identical to TRBD2. Germline trimming cut 6 bases from V and 4 bases from J; bases unmatched to any gene: 10. The CDR3 sequence is 15 residues long.

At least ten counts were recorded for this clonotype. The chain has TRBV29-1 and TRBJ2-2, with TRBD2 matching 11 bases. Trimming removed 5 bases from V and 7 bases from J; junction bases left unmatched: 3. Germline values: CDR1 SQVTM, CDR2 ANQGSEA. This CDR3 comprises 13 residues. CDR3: CSVRGLAGGELFF. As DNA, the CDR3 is TGCAGCGTTCGTGGACTAGCGGGCGGGGAGCTGTTTTTT.

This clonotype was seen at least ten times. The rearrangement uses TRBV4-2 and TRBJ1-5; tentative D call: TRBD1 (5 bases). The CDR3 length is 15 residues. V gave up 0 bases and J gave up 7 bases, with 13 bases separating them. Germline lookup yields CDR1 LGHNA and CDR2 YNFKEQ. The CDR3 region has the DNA TGTGCCAGCAGCCAAGATTGGGCAGGGCGCCAGCCCCAGCATTTT. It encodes CASSQDWAGRQPQHF.

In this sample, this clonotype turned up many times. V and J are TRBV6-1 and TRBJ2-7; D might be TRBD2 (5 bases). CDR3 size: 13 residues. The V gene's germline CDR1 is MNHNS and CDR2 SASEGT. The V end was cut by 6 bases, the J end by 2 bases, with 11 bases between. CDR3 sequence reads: CASRARGPYEQYF. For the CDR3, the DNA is TGTGCCAGCAGGGCCCGGGGTCCCTACGAGCAGTACTTC.